Listed below are T cell receptor beta chains from one sample, sequenced in a study of cytomegalovirus exposure and HLA in healthy donors. Only in-frame clones appear in the TCRdb table, and some are missing; sequencing was by immunoSEQ multiplex PCR. The sample lists 150,000 to 200,000 clones; 68% were seen once. Sequencing was carried out using PBMCs. The receptors stem from a man aged 45 to 65 in good health and CMV-seronegative. Each CDR3 is given with its conserved first and last residue. The D gene is left open where the match is weak. A clone size is listed for some rows: how often the clone was seen (once, few, many), or a class if it is expanded.

D gene: TRBD1
J gene: TRBJ1-2
V gene: TRBV7-9
clone size: once
CDR3 protein: CSSSPTGGLGYTF
CDR3 DNA: TGTTCCAGCAGCCCGACAGGGGGACTTGGCTACACCTTC

D gene: TRBD1
J gene: TRBJ2-7
V gene: TRBV11-1
clone size: -
CDR3 protein: CASSPDRGKGYEQYF
CDR3 DNA: TGTGCCAGCAGCCCCGACAGGGGGAAGGGCTACGAGCAGTACTTC

D gene: TRBD1
J gene: TRBJ1-5
V gene: TRBV28
clone size: few
CDR3 protein: CASSGIYGTGVRGGLNQPQHF
CDR3 DNA: TGTGCCAGCAGTGGAATCTACGGGACAGGGGTAAGGGGAGGCCTGAATCAGCCCCAGCATTTT

D gene: TRBD1
J gene: TRBJ2-7
V gene: TRBV7-9
clone size: many
CDR3 protein: CASSSIGQGLEQYF
CDR3 DNA: TGTGCCAGCAGCTCCATCGGACAGGGCCTCGAGCAGTACTTC

D gene: TRBD1
J gene: TRBJ1-2
V gene: TRBV19
clone size: -
CDR3 protein: CASSARDRGPNYGYTF
CDR3 DNA: TGTGCCAGTAGTGCGCGGGACAGGGGTCCAAACTATGGCTACACCTTC

D gene: TRBD1
J gene: TRBJ1-2
V gene: TRBV30
clone size: few
CDR3 protein: CAWSRAQGANYGYTF
CDR3 DNA: TGTGCCTGGAGTAGGGCACAGGGGGCGAACTATGGCTACACCTTC

D gene: -
J gene: TRBJ2-6
V gene: TRBV5-5
clone size: -
CDR3 protein: CASSSRGSSGANVLTF
CDR3 DNA: TGTGCCAGCAGCTCAAGGGGAAGCTCTGGGGCCAACGTCCTGACTTTC

D gene: TRBD2
J gene: TRBJ2-5
V gene: TRBV6-6
clone size: -
CDR3 protein: CASSTLPGGVQETQYF
CDR3 DNA: TGTGCCAGCAGCACCCTGCCCGGGGGGGTCCAAGAGACCCAGTACTTC

D gene: TRBD1
J gene: TRBJ1-2
V gene: TRBV6-5
clone size: -
CDR3 protein: CASSPTGAASYGYTF
CDR3 DNA: TGTGCCAGCAGCCCCACAGGGGCCGCCTCCTATGGCTACACCTTC

D gene: -
J gene: TRBJ2-1
V gene: TRBV6-5
clone size: -
CDR3 protein: CASSHTLTADEQFF
CDR3 DNA: TGTGCCAGCAGTCACACTCTGACGGCGGATGAGCAGTTCTTC

D gene: -
J gene: TRBJ1-6
V gene: TRBV28
clone size: -
CDR3 protein: CASSFLIRVTVSPLHF
CDR3 DNA: TGTGCCAGCAGTTTTCTGATACGGGTGACAGTTTCACCCCTCCACTTT

D gene: TRBD1
J gene: TRBJ1-5
V gene: TRBV18
clone size: -
CDR3 protein: CASSPGQGYNQPQHF
CDR3 DNA: TGTGCCAGCTCACCGGGACAGGGGTACAATCAGCCCCAGCATTTT

D gene: TRBD2
J gene: TRBJ2-2
V gene: TRBV11-2
clone size: once
CDR3 protein: CASSFTKRGGRTGELFF
CDR3 DNA: TGTGCCAGCAGCTTTACTAAGCGGGGGGGCCGCACCGGGGAGCTGTTTTTT

D gene: TRBD2
J gene: TRBJ2-5
V gene: TRBV4-3
clone size: -
CDR3 protein: CASSRGTSGGAGSQYF
CDR3 DNA: TGCGCCAGCAGCCGAGGGACTAGCGGGGGGGCCGGGTCCCAGTACTTC

D gene: -
J gene: TRBJ1-4
V gene: TRBV6-1
clone size: once
CDR3 protein: CASSGIQGEKLFF
CDR3 DNA: TGTGCCAGCAGTGGAATACAGGGTGAAAAACTGTTTTTT

D gene: TRBD1
J gene: TRBJ2-1
V gene: TRBV18
clone size: -
CDR3 protein: CASSPLKGTGGNEQFF
CDR3 DNA: TGTGCCAGCTCACCACTAAAAGGGACAGGGGGGAATGAGCAGTTCTTC

D gene: -
J gene: TRBJ1-1
V gene: TRBV19
clone size: few
CDR3 protein: CASNERRTGNTEAFF
CDR3 DNA: TGTGCCAGTAATGAAAGACGGACTGGGAACACTGAAGCTTTCTTT

D gene: -
J gene: TRBJ1-6
V gene: TRBV5-5
clone size: -
CDR3 protein: CASRPDAEDSPLHF
CDR3 DNA: TGTGCCAGCAGACCGGACGCGGAGGATTCACCCCTCCACTTT

D gene: -
J gene: TRBJ1-3
V gene: TRBV19
clone size: -
CDR3 protein: CASSMRGPGNTIYF
CDR3 DNA: TGTGCCAGTAGTATGAGAGGCCCTGGAAACACCATATATTTT

D gene: TRBD2
J gene: TRBJ2-1
V gene: TRBV5-4
clone size: -
CDR3 protein: CASSLGGGASSYNEQFF
CDR3 DNA: TGTGCCAGCAGCTTGGGCGGGGGGGCGAGCTCCTACAATGAGCAGTTCTTC

D gene: -
J gene: TRBJ1-1
V gene: TRBV19
clone size: -
CDR3 protein: CASSIQSGVPNTEAFF
CDR3 DNA: TGTGCCAGTAGTATTCAATCCGGGGTTCCAAACACTGAAGCTTTCTTT

D gene: -
J gene: TRBJ2-7
V gene: TRBV6-5
clone size: -
CDR3 protein: CASSTTGRPSYEQYF
CDR3 DNA: TGTGCCAGCAGTACGACAGGCCGGCCCTCCTACGAGCAGTACTTC

D gene: -
J gene: TRBJ2-1
V gene: TRBV5-4
clone size: -
CDR3 protein: CASSLRTAYNEQFF
CDR3 DNA: TGTGCCAGCAGCCTACGGACAGCCTACAATGAGCAGTTCTTC